The rows below give T cell receptor beta chains drawn from one sample of a study of patients and donors after allogeneic stem cell transplantation. One entry per CDR3 protein, called by TCRdb with MiXCR from the RT-PCR reads. The sample consists of roughly 12,000 distinct CDR3 sequences, approximately 26% of them appearing once. Sequencing used blood, either unsorted or a sorted T cell fraction (not recorded which). The receptors here all came from a human donor who was either an allogeneic HSCT recipient or a stem cell or donor lymphocyte infusion donor (not recorded which). It is not recorded whose cells these are; they may come from a transplant donor. CDR3s include the opening cysteine and the closing phenylalanine or tryptophan. The D gene is left open where the match is weak. Where a row states a size, it is once, few, many or the class of an expanded clone; other rows omit it.

v_call: TRBV15
cdr3_length: 14
d_call: -
j_call: TRBJ1-2
clone_size: many
cdr3_aa: CATSSRQQGNGYTF
cdr3_nt: TGTGCCACCAGCAGCAGACAACAGGGAAATGGCTACACCTTC

v_call: TRBV29-1
cdr3_length: 14
d_call: TRBD2
j_call: TRBJ2-1
clone_size: few
cdr3_aa: CSARAGLAANEQFF
cdr3_nt: TGCAGCGCCCGCGCCGGACTAGCAGCCAATGAGCAGTTCTTC

v_call: TRBV12-3/TRBV12-4
cdr3_length: 15
d_call: -
j_call: TRBJ2-7
clone_size: -
cdr3_aa: CASSPGLGWVYEQYF
cdr3_nt: TGTGCCAGCAGTCCGGGACTTGGATGGGTTTACGAGCAGTACTTC

v_call: TRBV6-5
cdr3_length: 15
d_call: TRBD1
j_call: TRBJ2-7
clone_size: -
cdr3_aa: CASSPWTGGTYEQYF
cdr3_nt: TGTGCCAGCAGTCCCTGGACAGGGGGGACTTACGAGCAGTACTTC

v_call: TRBV5-1
cdr3_length: 15
d_call: TRBD1
j_call: TRBJ1-1
clone_size: medium-sized
cdr3_aa: CASSIFRGRVTEAFF
cdr3_nt: TGCGCCAGCAGCATATTCAGGGGGCGAGTCACTGAAGCTTTCTTT

v_call: TRBV12-3/TRBV12-4
cdr3_length: 15
d_call: TRBD1
j_call: TRBJ1-4
clone_size: medium-sized
cdr3_aa: CASSSTGVTDEKLFF
cdr3_nt: TGTGCCAGCAGTTCCACAGGGGTTACTGATGAAAAACTGTTTTTT

v_call: TRBV14
cdr3_length: 17
d_call: TRBD2
j_call: TRBJ2-1
clone_size: -
cdr3_aa: CASSQDYSGRDSNEQFF
cdr3_nt: TGTGCCAGCAGCCAAGATTATAGCGGGAGGGACTCCAATGAGCAGTTCTTC

v_call: TRBV10-2
cdr3_length: 15
d_call: -
j_call: TRBJ1-5
clone_size: few
cdr3_aa: CASREWEGEGQPQHF
cdr3_nt: TGCGCCAGCAGGGAGTGGGAAGGGGAAGGACAGCCCCAGCATTTT

v_call: TRBV5-6
cdr3_length: 16
d_call: -
j_call: TRBJ1-6
clone_size: few
cdr3_aa: CASSPARTFYNSPLHF
cdr3_nt: TGTGCCAGCAGCCCGGCCCGGACGTTTTATAATTCACCCCTCCACTTT

v_call: TRBV6-6
cdr3_length: 15
d_call: -
j_call: TRBJ2-2
clone_size: -
cdr3_aa: CASSYAPSTGGELFF
cdr3_nt: TGTGCCAGCAGTTACGCGCCTAGTACGGGCGGGGAGCTGTTTTTT

v_call: TRBV12-3/TRBV12-4
cdr3_length: 12
d_call: TRBD1
j_call: TRBJ1-1
clone_size: few
cdr3_aa: CASSPRQGEAFF
cdr3_nt: TGTGCCAGCAGCCCCCGACAGGGAGAGGCTTTCTTT

v_call: TRBV13
cdr3_length: 15
d_call: TRBD2
j_call: TRBJ2-7
clone_size: many
cdr3_aa: CASSHGTSGIYEQYF
cdr3_nt: TGTGCCAGCAGTCACGGGACTAGCGGTATCTACGAGCAGTACTTC

v_call: TRBV12-3/TRBV12-4
cdr3_length: 15
d_call: TRBD2
j_call: TRBJ2-1
clone_size: -
cdr3_aa: CASSFNAGVANEQFF
cdr3_nt: TGTGCCAGCAGTTTTAATGCGGGAGTTGCCAATGAGCAGTTCTTC

v_call: TRBV4-1
cdr3_length: 17
d_call: TRBD1
j_call: TRBJ2-6
clone_size: -
cdr3_aa: CASSRTGEPSGANVLTF
cdr3_nt: TGCGCCAGCAGTCGGACAGGGGAACCCTCTGGGGCCAACGTCCTGACTTTC

v_call: TRBV6-6
cdr3_length: 14
d_call: -
j_call: TRBJ2-7
clone_size: -
cdr3_aa: CASSYSVGYDEQYF
cdr3_nt: TGTGCCAGCAGTTACTCCGTTGGGTACGACGAGCAGTACTTC

v_call: TRBV2
cdr3_length: 13
d_call: -
j_call: TRBJ2-7
clone_size: -
cdr3_aa: CASSSRRNHEQYF
cdr3_nt: TGTGCCAGCAGTAGCCGACGGAACCACGAGCAGTACTTC

v_call: TRBV27
cdr3_length: 13
d_call: -
j_call: TRBJ2-4
clone_size: -
cdr3_aa: CASSFPGKNIQYF
cdr3_nt: TGTGCCAGCAGTTTTCCGGGTAAAAATATTCAGTACTTC

v_call: TRBV30
cdr3_length: 15
d_call: -
j_call: TRBJ1-1
clone_size: medium-sized
cdr3_aa: CAWSTSGVGDTEAFF
cdr3_nt: TGTGCCTGGAGTACTTCAGGGGTTGGGGACACTGAAGCTTTCTTT

v_call: TRBV6-5
cdr3_length: 13
d_call: -
j_call: TRBJ1-4
clone_size: few
cdr3_aa: CASSPRDSGKLFF
cdr3_nt: TGTGCCAGCAGTCCCCGAGACAGCGGAAAACTGTTTTTT

v_call: TRBV10-3
cdr3_length: 15
d_call: -
j_call: TRBJ1-1
clone_size: medium-sized
cdr3_aa: CAISENFRVNTEAFF
cdr3_nt: TGTGCCATCAGTGAGAATTTCCGCGTGAACACTGAAGCTTTCTTT

v_call: TRBV12-3/TRBV12-4
cdr3_length: 16
d_call: TRBD1
j_call: TRBJ1-1
clone_size: -
cdr3_aa: CASGVGLGRGLAEAFF
cdr3_nt: TGTGCCAGCGGGGTCGGTTTGGGCAGGGGGCTCGCTGAAGCTTTCTTT

v_call: TRBV9
cdr3_length: 15
d_call: -
j_call: TRBJ2-1
clone_size: -
cdr3_aa: CASSVEPNSYNEQFF
cdr3_nt: TGTGCCAGCAGCGTAGAACCTAACTCCTACAATGAGCAGTTCTTC

v_call: TRBV6-2/TRBV6-3
cdr3_length: 17
d_call: TRBD1
j_call: TRBJ2-2
clone_size: -
cdr3_aa: CASTSPTGGANTGELFF
cdr3_nt: TGTGCCAGCACCTCGCCGACAGGGGGCGCGAACACCGGGGAGCTGTTTTTT

v_call: TRBV6-5
cdr3_length: 13
d_call: -
j_call: TRBJ1-1
clone_size: few
cdr3_aa: CASSYLWNTEAFF
cdr3_nt: TGTGCCAGCAGTTACTTATGGAACACTGAAGCTTTCTTT

v_call: TRBV7-3
cdr3_length: 14
d_call: TRBD2
j_call: TRBJ2-3
clone_size: -
cdr3_aa: CASSLGAGTDTQYF
cdr3_nt: TGTGCCAGCAGCTTGGGAGCGGGAACAGATACGCAGTATTTT

v_call: TRBV11-2
cdr3_length: 14
d_call: -
j_call: TRBJ1-2
clone_size: few
cdr3_aa: CASSPRYRNYGYTF
cdr3_nt: TGTGCCAGCAGCCCGAGATACAGGAACTATGGCTACACCTTC

v_call: TRBV2
cdr3_length: 15
d_call: -
j_call: TRBJ1-5
clone_size: few
cdr3_aa: CASNRDQFRNQPQHF
cdr3_nt: TGTGCCAGCAATAGGGACCAATTCCGGAATCAGCCCCAGCATTTT

v_call: TRBV18
cdr3_length: 14
d_call: -
j_call: TRBJ2-7
clone_size: many
cdr3_aa: CASSPVGRAHEQYF
cdr3_nt: TGTGCCAGCTCGCCGGTGGGCAGGGCCCACGAGCAGTACTTC

v_call: TRBV7-2
cdr3_length: 15
d_call: TRBD1
j_call: TRBJ2-5
clone_size: medium-sized
cdr3_aa: CASSPLQGAEETQYF
cdr3_nt: TGTGCCAGCAGCCCATTACAGGGGGCAGAAGAGACCCAGTACTTC

v_call: TRBV6-5
cdr3_length: 13
d_call: TRBD2
j_call: TRBJ2-7
clone_size: many
cdr3_aa: CASSLRWGGEQYF
cdr3_nt: TGTGCCAGCAGTCTCAGGTGGGGGGGCGAGCAGTACTTC

v_call: TRBV20-1
cdr3_length: 13
d_call: TRBD2
j_call: TRBJ2-7
clone_size: -
cdr3_aa: CSAPRTSGYEQYF
cdr3_nt: TGCAGTGCTCCCAGGACTAGCGGCTACGAGCAGTACTTC

v_call: TRBV29-1
cdr3_length: 17
d_call: -
j_call: TRBJ1-3
clone_size: few
cdr3_aa: CSVATRQGTFSGNTIYF
cdr3_nt: TGCAGCGTTGCAACCAGGCAGGGCACTTTCTCTGGAAACACCATATATTTT

v_call: TRBV7-9
cdr3_length: 15
d_call: -
j_call: TRBJ1-1
clone_size: -
cdr3_aa: CASSLRTVLNTEAFF
cdr3_nt: TGTGCCAGCAGCCTAAGGACGGTTCTTAACACTGAAGCTTTCTTT

v_call: TRBV4-3
cdr3_length: 15
d_call: -
j_call: TRBJ1-1
clone_size: many
cdr3_aa: CASSQGATLNTEAFF
cdr3_nt: TGCGCCAGCAGCCAAGGAGCGACACTGAACACTGAAGCTTTCTTT

v_call: TRBV6-6
cdr3_length: 18
d_call: -
j_call: TRBJ1-1
clone_size: many
cdr3_aa: CASSYSYGRPQLNTEAFF
cdr3_nt: TGTGCCAGCAGTTACTCGTACGGGAGACCCCAGTTGAACACTGAAGCTTTCTTT

v_call: TRBV3-1
cdr3_length: 14
d_call: -
j_call: TRBJ2-7
clone_size: -
cdr3_aa: CASSLRARGYEQYF
cdr3_nt: TGTGCCAGCAGCCTTCGGGCCCGAGGGTACGAGCAGTACTTC

v_call: TRBV4-3
cdr3_length: 16
d_call: -
j_call: TRBJ2-3
clone_size: few
cdr3_aa: CASSQESDRRTDTQYF
cdr3_nt: TGCGCCAGCAGCCAAGAATCGGACAGACGCACAGATACGCAGTATTTT

v_call: TRBV5-1
cdr3_length: 16
d_call: -
j_call: TRBJ2-4
clone_size: few
cdr3_aa: CASRLTFGTAKNIQYF
cdr3_nt: TGCGCCAGCAGGCTCACTTTTGGAACAGCCAAAAACATTCAGTACTTC